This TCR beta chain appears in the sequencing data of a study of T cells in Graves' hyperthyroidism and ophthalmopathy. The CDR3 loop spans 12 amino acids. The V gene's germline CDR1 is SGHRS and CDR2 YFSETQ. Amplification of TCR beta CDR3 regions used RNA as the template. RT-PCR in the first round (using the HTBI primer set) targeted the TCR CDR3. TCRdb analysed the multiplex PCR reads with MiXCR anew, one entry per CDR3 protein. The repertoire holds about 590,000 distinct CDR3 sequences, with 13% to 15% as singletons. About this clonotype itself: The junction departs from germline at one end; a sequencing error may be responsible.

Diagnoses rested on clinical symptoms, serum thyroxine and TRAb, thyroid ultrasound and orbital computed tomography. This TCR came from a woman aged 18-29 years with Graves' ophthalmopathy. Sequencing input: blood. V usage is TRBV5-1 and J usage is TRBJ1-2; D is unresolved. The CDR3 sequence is CASKAGNYGCTF. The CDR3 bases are TGCGCCAGCAAGGCCGGAAACTATGGCTGCACCTTC.